The sequence of this T cell receptor beta chain was determined in a study of post-analysis software for immune sequencing data. Study-level information: Disease courses included relapsing-remitting, secondary progressive and progressive-relapsing multiple sclerosis. Whole-study results and caveats: By F measure, strong co-clustering occurred among samples prepared in the same batch. Comparison of patients with controls showed 4 to 6 TRBV segments more frequent in patients, TRBV5-6, TRBV5-1 and TRBV20-1 among them. Normalized Chao1 diversity in multiple sclerosis patients fell significantly below that of controls.

This clonotype was found a few times. Its antigen is unknown. Germline V gene sequence: CDR1 SGHKS, CDR2 YYEKEE (reference sequence). V lost 2 bases to trimming and J lost 1 base, with 8 bases between them. The CDR3 is 14 residues long. Unique molecular identifiers had been added to the TCR beta cDNA libraries. Via MiXCR, TCRdb re-called the PCR reads, giving one row per CDR3 protein. The sample comprises about 540,000 distinct CDR3 sequences, 34% of which are singletons, and 6% rests with the top ten. The J gene is TRBJ2-3, the V gene TRBV5-5; tentative D call: TRBD2 (5 bases). This TCR was recovered from a girl between 2 and 17 years old with multiple sclerosis. Specimen: blood. CDR3 sequence reads: CASSFGLRTDTQYF. CDR3 DNA sequence: TGTGCCAGCAGCTTCGGACTGCGCACAGATACGCAGTATTTT.